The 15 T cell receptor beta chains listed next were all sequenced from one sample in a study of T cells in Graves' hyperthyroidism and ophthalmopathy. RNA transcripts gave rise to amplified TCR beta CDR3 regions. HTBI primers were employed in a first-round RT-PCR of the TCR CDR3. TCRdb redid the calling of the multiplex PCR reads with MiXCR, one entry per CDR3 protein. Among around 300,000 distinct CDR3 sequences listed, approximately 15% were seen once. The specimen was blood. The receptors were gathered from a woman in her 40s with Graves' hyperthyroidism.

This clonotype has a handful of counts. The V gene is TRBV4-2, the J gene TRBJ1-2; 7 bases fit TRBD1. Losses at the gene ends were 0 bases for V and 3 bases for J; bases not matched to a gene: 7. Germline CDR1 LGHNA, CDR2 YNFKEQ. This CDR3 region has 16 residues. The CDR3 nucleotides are TGTGCCAGCAGCCAAGACGGGACAGCAGCGTACTATGGCTACACCTTC. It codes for CASSQDGTAAYYGYTF.

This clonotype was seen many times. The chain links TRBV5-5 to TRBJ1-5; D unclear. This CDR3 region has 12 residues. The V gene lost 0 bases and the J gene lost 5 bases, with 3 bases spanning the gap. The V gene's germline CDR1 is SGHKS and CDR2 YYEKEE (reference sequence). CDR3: CASSLVDQPQHF. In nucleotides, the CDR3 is TGTGCCAGCAGCTTGGTGGATCAGCCCCAGCATTTT.

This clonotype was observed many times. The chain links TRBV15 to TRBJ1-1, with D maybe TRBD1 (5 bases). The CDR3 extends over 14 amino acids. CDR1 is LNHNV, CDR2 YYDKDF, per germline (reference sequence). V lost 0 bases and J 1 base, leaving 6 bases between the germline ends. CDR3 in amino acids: CATSRDGGNTEAFF. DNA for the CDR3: TGTGCCACCAGCAGAGATGGGGGGAACACTGAAGCTTTCTTT.

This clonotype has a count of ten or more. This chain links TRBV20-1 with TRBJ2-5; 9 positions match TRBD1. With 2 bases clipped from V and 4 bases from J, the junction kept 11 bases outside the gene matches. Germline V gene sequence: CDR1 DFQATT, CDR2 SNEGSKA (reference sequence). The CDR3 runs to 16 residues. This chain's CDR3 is CSARSTGTGFRETQYF. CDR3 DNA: TGCAGTGCTAGATCTACCGGGACAGGGTTTCGAGAGACCCAGTACTTC.

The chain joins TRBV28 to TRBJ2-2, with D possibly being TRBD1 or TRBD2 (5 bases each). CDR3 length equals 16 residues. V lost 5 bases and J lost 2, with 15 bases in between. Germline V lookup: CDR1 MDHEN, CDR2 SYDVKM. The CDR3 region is CASSPRSWDNTGELFF. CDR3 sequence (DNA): TGTGCCAGCAGTCCACGCTCCTGGGACAACACCGGGGAGCTGTTTTTT.

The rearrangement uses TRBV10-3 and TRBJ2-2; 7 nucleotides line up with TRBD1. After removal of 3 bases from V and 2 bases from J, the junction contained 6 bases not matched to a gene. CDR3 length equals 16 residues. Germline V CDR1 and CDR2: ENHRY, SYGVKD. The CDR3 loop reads CAISDSRTGNTGELFF. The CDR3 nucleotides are TGTGCCATCAGTGATTCCAGGACAGGAAACACCGGGGAGCTGTTTTTT.

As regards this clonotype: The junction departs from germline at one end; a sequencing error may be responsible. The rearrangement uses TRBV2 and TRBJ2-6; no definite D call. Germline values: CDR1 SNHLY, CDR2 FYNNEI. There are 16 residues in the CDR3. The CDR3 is CTSSESGASGANVLTF. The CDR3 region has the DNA TGTACCAGCAGTGAGTCAGGAGCCTCTGGGGCCAACGTCCTGACTTTC.

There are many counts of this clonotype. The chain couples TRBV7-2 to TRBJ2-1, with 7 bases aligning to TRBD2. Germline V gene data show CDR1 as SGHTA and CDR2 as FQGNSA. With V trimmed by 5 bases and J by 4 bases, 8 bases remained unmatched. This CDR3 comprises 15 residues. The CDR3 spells CASSRQLAAYNEQFF. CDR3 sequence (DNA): TGTGCCAGCAGCAGGCAGCTAGCGGCTTACAATGAGCAGTTCTTC.

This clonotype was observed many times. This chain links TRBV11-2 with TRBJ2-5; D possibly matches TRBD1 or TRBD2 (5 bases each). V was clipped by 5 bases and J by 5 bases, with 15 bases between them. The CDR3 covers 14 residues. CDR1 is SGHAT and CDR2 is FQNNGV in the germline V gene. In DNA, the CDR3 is TGTGCCAGCAGCCCGAGGGCTGGGGCCGAGACCCAGTACTTC. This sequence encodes CASSPRAGAETQYF.

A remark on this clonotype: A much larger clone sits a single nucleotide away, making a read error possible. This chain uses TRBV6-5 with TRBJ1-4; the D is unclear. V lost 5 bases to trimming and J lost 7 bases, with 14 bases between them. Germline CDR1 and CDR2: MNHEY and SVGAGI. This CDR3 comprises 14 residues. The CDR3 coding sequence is TGTGCCAGCAGTCACGTAGGACTTTCTGAAAAACTGTTTTTT. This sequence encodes CASSHVGLSEKLFF.

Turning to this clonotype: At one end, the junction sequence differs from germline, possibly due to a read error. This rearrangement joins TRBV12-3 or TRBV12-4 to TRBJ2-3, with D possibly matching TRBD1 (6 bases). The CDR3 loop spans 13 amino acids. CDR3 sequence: CVSSLGARDTQYF. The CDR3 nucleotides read TGTGTCAGCAGTTTGGGGGCAAGGGATACGCAGTATTTT.

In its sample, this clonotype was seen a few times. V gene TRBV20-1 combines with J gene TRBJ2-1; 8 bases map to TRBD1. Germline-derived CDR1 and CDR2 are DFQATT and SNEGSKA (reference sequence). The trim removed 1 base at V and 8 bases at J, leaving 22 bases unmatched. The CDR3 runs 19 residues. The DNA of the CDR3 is TGCAGTGCTAGAGTCCGACAGGGGTTGAGAGCGGTCCCCGGGGATGAGCAGTTCTTC. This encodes CSARVRQGLRAVPGDEQFF.

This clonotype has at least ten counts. The chain's CDR3 is CASSARTSGRAVGTDTQYF. The DNA of the CDR3 is TGTGCCAGCAGTGCCAGGACTAGCGGGAGGGCCGTAGGCACAGATACGCAGTATTTT. The chain employs TRBV2 and TRBJ2-3; 15 bases map to TRBD2. Germline CDR1 SNHLY, CDR2 FYNNEI. J was trimmed by 1 base and V by 4 bases; bases with no gene match: 9. This CDR3 spans 19 amino acids.

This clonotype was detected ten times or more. The CDR3: CASRAGHMDTQYF. The DNA for the CDR3 is TGTGCCAGCAGGGCAGGCCATATGGATACGCAGTATTTT. The gene calls are TRBV28 and TRBJ2-3; D is ambiguous. V lost 6 bases to trimming and J lost 6 bases, with 13 bases between them. CDR1 and CDR2 (germline): MDHEN, SYDVKM. CDR3 length: 13 amino acids.

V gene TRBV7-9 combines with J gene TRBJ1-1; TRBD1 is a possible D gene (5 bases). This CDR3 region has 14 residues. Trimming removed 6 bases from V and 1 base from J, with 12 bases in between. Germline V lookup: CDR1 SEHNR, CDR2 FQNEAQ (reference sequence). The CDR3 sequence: CASRGGTGNTEAFF. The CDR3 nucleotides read TGTGCCAGCAGGGGCGGGACGGGGAACACTGAAGCTTTCTTT.